This is a list of T cell receptor beta chains from one sample in a study of PD-L1 blockade in urothelial cancer. Using immunoSEQ multiplex PCR, the repertoire was profiled, and TCRdb retains in-frame clones only, with some absent. The sample yields around 100,000 clones, 80% to 90% seen once. Sample: PBMCs, taken around atezolizumab (anti-PD-L1) treatment. These receptors came from a man aged 55-75 years with urothelial cancer. The CDR3 runs from the conserved cysteine through the conserved F or W. Each record gives: CDR3 length, D gene, clone size, J gene, V gene, CDR3 protein, CDR3 DNA. A D gene is named only where the DNA matches it firmly. Rows give clone size only sometimes, using once, few, many, or a class for an expanded clone.

len: 14; d_gene: TRBD1; abundance: -; j_gene: TRBJ1-5; v_gene: TRBV30; CDR3aa: CAWSKGQGEQPQHF; CDR3nt: TGTGCCTGGAGCAAGGGACAGGGGGAGCAGCCCCAGCATTTT
len: 15; d_gene: TRBD2; abundance: -; j_gene: TRBJ2-1; v_gene: TRBV9; CDR3aa: CASSVVAGGADEQFF; CDR3nt: TGTGCCAGCAGCGTAGTGGCGGGAGGGGCGGATGAGCAGTTCTTC
len: 20; d_gene: TRBD2; abundance: -; j_gene: TRBJ2-1; v_gene: TRBV27; CDR3aa: CASSHRTSGRIHSSYNEQFF; CDR3nt: TGTGCCAGCAGTCACAGGACTAGCGGGAGGATTCATAGCTCCTACAATGAGCAGTTCTTC
len: 12; d_gene: TRBD2; abundance: -; j_gene: TRBJ2-7; v_gene: TRBV7-6; CDR3aa: CASGVSGTKQYF; CDR3nt: TGTGCCAGCGGCGTCTCAGGGACTAAGCAGTACTTC
len: 13; d_gene: TRBD1; abundance: -; j_gene: TRBJ2-7; v_gene: TRBV7-9; CDR3aa: CASSLGTGGEQYF; CDR3nt: TGTGCCAGCAGCCTCGGGACAGGGGGCGAGCAGTACTTC
len: 16; d_gene: TRBD1; abundance: -; j_gene: TRBJ1-1; v_gene: TRBV6-5; CDR3aa: CASSYTKTGLNTEAFF; CDR3nt: TGTGCCAGCAGTTACACTAAGACAGGGCTTAACACTGAAGCTTTCTTT
len: 15; d_gene: -; abundance: -; j_gene: TRBJ1-2; v_gene: TRBV28; CDR3aa: CASSSPRRRPYGYTF; CDR3nt: TGTGCCAGCAGTTCACCGCGGCGTAGACCCTATGGCTACACCTTC
len: 16; d_gene: -; abundance: -; j_gene: TRBJ2-1; v_gene: TRBV27; CDR3aa: CASSLSGSSSYNEQFF; CDR3nt: TGTGCCAGCAGTTTAAGCGGGTCAAGCTCCTACAATGAGCAGTTCTTC
len: 15; d_gene: TRBD1; abundance: once; j_gene: TRBJ1-4; v_gene: TRBV10-2; CDR3aa: CASSADRGVDEKLFF; CDR3nt: TGCGCCAGCAGTGCAGACAGGGGGGTGGATGAAAAACTGTTTTTT
len: 15; d_gene: -; abundance: -; j_gene: TRBJ2-5; v_gene: TRBV5-6; CDR3aa: CASSRRQTQQETQYF; CDR3nt: TGTGCCAGCAGCAGGAGGCAGACTCAACAAGAGACCCAGTACTTC
len: 13; d_gene: TRBD1; abundance: -; j_gene: TRBJ2-1; v_gene: TRBV6-5; CDR3aa: CASSQDREDEQFF; CDR3nt: TGTGCCAGCAGTCAGGACAGGGAAGATGAGCAGTTCTTC
len: 14; d_gene: -; abundance: -; j_gene: TRBJ2-2; v_gene: TRBV25-1; CDR3aa: CASREWGGLGELFF; CDR3nt: TGTGCCAGCCGGGAGTGGGGGGGGCTCGGGGAGCTGTTTTTT
len: 15; d_gene: -; abundance: -; j_gene: TRBJ2-1; v_gene: TRBV7-6; CDR3aa: CASSLDGGPVNEQFF; CDR3nt: TGTGCCAGCAGTCTAGACGGGGGGCCCGTCAATGAGCAGTTCTTC
len: 13; d_gene: -; abundance: -; j_gene: TRBJ1-1; v_gene: TRBV19; CDR3aa: CASKERLNTEAFF; CDR3nt: TGTGCCAGTAAAGAGAGATTGAACACTGAAGCTTTCTTT
len: 18; d_gene: TRBD2; abundance: -; j_gene: TRBJ2-2; v_gene: TRBV5-4; CDR3aa: CASSSQTSGGPNTGELFF; CDR3nt: TGTGCCAGCAGCTCTCAGACTAGCGGGGGACCTAACACCGGGGAGCTGTTTTTT
len: 15; d_gene: TRBD1; abundance: -; j_gene: TRBJ1-2; v_gene: TRBV5-1; CDR3aa: CASSPGAGQAYGYTF; CDR3nt: TGCGCCAGCAGCCCGGGGGCGGGACAGGCTTATGGCTACACCTTC
len: 16; d_gene: TRBD2; abundance: -; j_gene: TRBJ2-7; v_gene: TRBV7-9; CDR3aa: CASSLAGLAGLDEQYF; CDR3nt: TGTGCCAGCAGCTTAGCGGGACTAGCGGGGTTAGACGAGCAGTACTTC
len: 19; d_gene: TRBD2; abundance: -; j_gene: TRBJ2-2; v_gene: TRBV4-1; CDR3aa: CASSQDGTSGRLGTGELFF; CDR3nt: TGCGCCAGCAGCCAAGACGGGACTAGCGGGAGACTGGGGACCGGGGAGCTGTTTTTT
len: 15; d_gene: TRBD1; abundance: -; j_gene: TRBJ2-2; v_gene: TRBV9; CDR3aa: CASSARQGGTGELFF; CDR3nt: TGTGCCAGCAGCGCGCGACAGGGTGGCACCGGGGAGCTGTTTTTT
len: 15; d_gene: TRBD2; abundance: few; j_gene: TRBJ2-2; v_gene: TRBV5-1; CDR3aa: CASSPLAGDTGELFF; CDR3nt: TGCGCCAGCAGCCCACTAGCGGGGGACACCGGGGAGCTGTTTTTT
len: 12; d_gene: -; abundance: -; j_gene: TRBJ1-6; v_gene: TRBV28; CDR3aa: CASRELGGPLHF; CDR3nt: TGTGCCAGCAGGGAACTCGGAGGACCCCTCCACTTT
len: 16; d_gene: TRBD2; abundance: -; j_gene: TRBJ2-7; v_gene: TRBV29-1; CDR3aa: CSVEDRMTSGSNEQYF; CDR3nt: TGCAGCGTTGAAGATCGGATGACTAGCGGGAGTAACGAGCAGTACTTC
len: 13; d_gene: -; abundance: -; j_gene: TRBJ1-2; v_gene: TRBV9; CDR3aa: CASSAGTNYGYTF; CDR3nt: TGTGCCAGCAGCGCCGGGACTAACTATGGCTACACCTTC
len: 15; d_gene: -; abundance: -; j_gene: TRBJ2-7; v_gene: TRBV28; CDR3aa: CASHTWGTSLYEQYF; CDR3nt: TGTGCCAGCCACACTTGGGGGACAAGTCTCTACGAGCAGTACTTC
len: 14; d_gene: -; abundance: -; j_gene: TRBJ2-5; v_gene: TRBV18; CDR3aa: CASSPWGNEETQYF; CDR3nt: TGTGCCAGCTCACCGTGGGGCAACGAAGAGACCCAGTACTTC
len: 15; d_gene: TRBD1; abundance: -; j_gene: TRBJ2-3; v_gene: TRBV5-5; CDR3aa: CASSLQGVSTDTQYF; CDR3nt: TGTGCCAGCAGCCTTCAGGGGGTTAGTACAGATACGCAGTATTTT
len: 14; d_gene: TRBD1; abundance: -; j_gene: TRBJ1-1; v_gene: TRBV19; CDR3aa: CASSITGVNTEAFF; CDR3nt: TGTGCCAGTAGTATCACAGGGGTTAACACTGAAGCTTTCTTT
len: 18; d_gene: TRBD2; abundance: -; j_gene: TRBJ2-5; v_gene: TRBV27; CDR3aa: CASSLDCGTSGGEETQYF; CDR3nt: TGTGCCAGCAGTTTAGATTGCGGTACTAGCGGGGGGGAAGAGACCCAGTACTTC
len: 12; d_gene: -; abundance: -; j_gene: TRBJ2-7; v_gene: TRBV28; CDR3aa: CASRSGRYEQYF; CDR3nt: TGTGCCAGCAGGAGCGGTCGCTACGAGCAGTACTTC
len: 15; d_gene: -; abundance: -; j_gene: TRBJ2-2; v_gene: TRBV5-1; CDR3aa: CASSPTGSGTGELFF; CDR3nt: TGCGCCAGCAGCCCAACAGGGTCAGGGACCGGGGAGCTGTTTTTT
len: 15; d_gene: -; abundance: once; j_gene: TRBJ1-1; v_gene: TRBV28; CDR3aa: CASMSTGLLNTEAFF; CDR3nt: TGTGCCAGCATGTCCACAGGGCTCTTGAACACTGAAGCTTTCTTT
len: 14; d_gene: -; abundance: -; j_gene: TRBJ2-3; v_gene: TRBV28; CDR3aa: CASSIGAYTDTQYF; CDR3nt: TGTGCCAGCTCCATCGGAGCATACACAGATACGCAGTATTTT
len: 16; d_gene: TRBD1; abundance: -; j_gene: TRBJ2-2; v_gene: TRBV6-5; CDR3aa: CASSYDGQVVPGELFF; CDR3nt: TGTGCCAGCAGTTACGACGGACAGGTAGTCCCCGGGGAGCTGTTTTTT
len: 15; d_gene: -; abundance: -; j_gene: TRBJ2-1; v_gene: TRBV11-3; CDR3aa: CASSVQGFSYNEQFF; CDR3nt: TGTGCCAGCAGCGTTCAGGGATTCTCCTACAATGAGCAGTTCTTC
len: 16; d_gene: TRBD1; abundance: -; j_gene: TRBJ2-4; v_gene: TRBV4-3; CDR3aa: CASSRSPGQGINIQYF; CDR3nt: TGCGCCAGCAGCCGCTCCCCGGGACAGGGGATAAACATTCAGTACTTC
len: 13; d_gene: -; abundance: -; j_gene: TRBJ2-1; v_gene: TRBV5-1; CDR3aa: CASSPAAGYEQFF; CDR3nt: TGCGCCAGCAGCCCGGCGGCTGGATATGAGCAGTTCTTC
len: 15; d_gene: -; abundance: -; j_gene: TRBJ2-1; v_gene: TRBV19; CDR3aa: CASSIVETAYNEQFF; CDR3nt: TGTGCCAGTAGTATAGTCGAGACAGCCTACAATGAGCAGTTCTTC
len: 14; d_gene: TRBD1; abundance: -; j_gene: TRBJ2-7; v_gene: TRBV7-8; CDR3aa: CASSLAQGEDEQYF; CDR3nt: TGTGCCAGCAGCTTAGCACAGGGGGAGGACGAGCAGTACTTC
len: 13; d_gene: TRBD1; abundance: -; j_gene: TRBJ2-7; v_gene: TRBV27; CDR3aa: CASSRDRGYEQYF; CDR3nt: TGTGCCAGTAGCCGGGACAGGGGCTACGAGCAGTACTTC
len: 16; d_gene: TRBD1; abundance: once; j_gene: TRBJ2-2; v_gene: TRBV4-2; CDR3aa: CASSREQGAYTGELFF; CDR3nt: TGTGCCAGCAGTCGAGAACAGGGGGCCTACACCGGGGAGCTGTTTTTT
len: 13; d_gene: -; abundance: -; j_gene: TRBJ1-2; v_gene: TRBV27; CDR3aa: CASSLGSTYGYTF; CDR3nt: TGTGCCAGCAGTTTGGGCTCCACCTATGGCTACACCTTC
len: 13; d_gene: -; abundance: -; j_gene: TRBJ2-7; v_gene: TRBV30; CDR3aa: CACGIGKSNEQYF; CDR3nt: TGTGCCTGCGGTATCGGGAAAAGTAACGAGCAGTACTTC
len: 12; d_gene: -; abundance: few; j_gene: TRBJ1-1; v_gene: TRBV12-5; CDR3aa: CASALGGTEAFF; CDR3nt: TGTGCTAGTGCCTTAGGCGGTACTGAAGCTTTCTTT
len: 17; d_gene: -; abundance: -; j_gene: TRBJ1-6; v_gene: TRBV6-1; CDR3aa: CASSEFQGTRSNSPLHF; CDR3nt: TGTGCCAGCAGTGAATTCCAAGGGACTAGATCTAATTCACCCCTCCACTTT
len: 15; d_gene: TRBD2; abundance: -; j_gene: TRBJ2-1; v_gene: TRBV5-1; CDR3aa: CASSLPGTTYNEQFF; CDR3nt: TGCGCCAGCAGCTTGCCGGGGACTACTTACAATGAGCAGTTCTTC
len: 16; d_gene: -; abundance: -; j_gene: TRBJ2-6; v_gene: TRBV19; CDR3aa: CASNPVPAVGANVLTF; CDR3nt: TGTGCCAGTAACCCCGTCCCGGCGGTGGGGGCCAACGTCCTGACTTTC
len: 15; d_gene: -; abundance: few; j_gene: TRBJ2-2; v_gene: TRBV11-2; CDR3aa: CASAQRNRGTGELFF; CDR3nt: TGTGCCAGCGCCCAGCGCAACCGGGGCACCGGGGAGCTGTTTTTT
len: 14; d_gene: -; abundance: -; j_gene: TRBJ2-1; v_gene: TRBV9; CDR3aa: CASSAGVQYNEQFF; CDR3nt: TGTGCCAGCAGCGCCGGGGTTCAATACAATGAGCAGTTCTTC
len: 14; d_gene: -; abundance: -; j_gene: TRBJ2-2; v_gene: TRBV14; CDR3aa: CASSQTGVAGELFF; CDR3nt: TGTGCCAGCAGCCAGACCGGAGTCGCCGGGGAGCTGTTTTTT
len: 18; d_gene: TRBD1; abundance: -; j_gene: TRBJ1-5; v_gene: TRBV28; CDR3aa: CASSLGWGQGASGQPQHF; CDR3nt: TGTGCCAGCAGTTTGGGGTGGGGACAGGGGGCCTCCGGTCAGCCCCAGCATTTT
len: 14; d_gene: TRBD1; abundance: -; j_gene: TRBJ1-5; v_gene: TRBV28; CDR3aa: CASSPGTGDQPQHF; CDR3nt: TGTGCCAGCAGTCCCGGGACAGGAGATCAGCCCCAGCATTTT
len: 17; d_gene: TRBD2; abundance: -; j_gene: TRBJ2-3; v_gene: TRBV5-1; CDR3aa: CASSLGSAGARTDTQYF; CDR3nt: TGCGCCAGCAGCTTGGGGTCAGCGGGGGCTCGCACAGATACGCAGTATTTT
len: 16; d_gene: TRBD1; abundance: -; j_gene: TRBJ2-7; v_gene: TRBV25-1; CDR3aa: CASSGASGTGFYEQYF; CDR3nt: TGTGCCAGCAGTGGGGCGAGTGGGACAGGTTTCTACGAGCAGTACTTC
len: 15; d_gene: -; abundance: -; j_gene: TRBJ2-5; v_gene: TRBV7-2; CDR3aa: CASRKAYLYQETQYF; CDR3nt: TGTGCCAGCAGAAAAGCGTACTTATACCAAGAGACCCAGTACTTC
len: 13; d_gene: -; abundance: -; j_gene: TRBJ2-7; v_gene: TRBV19; CDR3aa: CASSIGQGYEQYF; CDR3nt: TGTGCCAGTAGTATAGGGCAGGGCTACGAGCAGTACTTC